The 27 T cell receptor beta chains reported below all come from one sample, sequenced in a study of graft-versus-host responses after intestinal transplantation listed by TCRdb under 2021. The library relied on the immunoSEQ multiplex PCR assay. Entries here come from immuneACCESS through TCRdb and include only in-frame sequences with V and J called. Some clones fail to appear in such tables; in the studies checked, an unresolved V gene covers under half of the shortfall, and the cause of the remainder is unknown. Present in this sample are about 36,000 clones, around 94% of which were seen just once. In total, the top ten clones hold 0.2% to 0.25% of the sample. The intended sense of this specimen's time point label: cells obtained before transplantation from donor or recipient. These receptors lack a known antigen. This specimen was unstimulated CD4+ T cells sorted from spleen or lymph node cells, taken before transplant. These receptors were taken from a human donor who was the organ donor for an intestinal transplant.

This clone was seen only once. The chain is built from TRBV25-1 and TRBJ1-1; D perhaps matches TRBD1 (6 bases). CDR3 length: 14 residues. Per the germline V gene, CDR1 is MGHDK and CDR2 is SYGVNS. Trimming left V 4 bases short and J 2 bases short, with 11 bases between. The CDR3 bases are TGTGCCAGCAGTGTGGCGGGGGGCAACACTGAAGCTTTCTTT. Protein sequence: CASSVAGGNTEAFF.

The V call is TRBV27, the J call TRBJ1-6; TRBD1 agrees at 11 bases. The CDR3 length is 19 residues. Germline V CDR1 and CDR2: MNHEY, SMNVEV (reference sequence). With V trimmed by 6 bases and J by 0 bases, 10 bases remained unmatched. In nucleotides, the CDR3 is TGTGCCAGCAGACTTTCTGCCGGGACAGGGGGCTCCTATAATTCACCCCTCCACTTT. It translates to CASRLSAGTGGSYNSPLHF.

The chain employs TRBV2 and TRBJ1-2; TRBD1 matches at 7 bases. The length of the CDR3 is 15 residues. Germline V gene data show CDR1 as SNHLY and CDR2 as FYNNEI. V shed 2 bases, J shed 4 bases, and the junction held 7 bases outside the gene matches. The CDR3 DNA reads as TGTGCCAGCAGTGAATCTGCAGGGGGATTCTATGGCTACACCTTC. Translating it yields CASSESAGGFYGYTF.

The V and J genes are TRBV9 and TRBJ1-2; 8 nucleotides match TRBD1. The CDR3 runs 14 residues. CDR1 is SGDLS and CDR2 is YYNGEE in the germline V gene. Trimming removed 6 bases from V and 2 bases from J; junction bases left unmatched: 6. DNA for the CDR3: TGTGCCAGCACCTCGACAGGGGTCAACTATGGCTACACCTTC. Amino acids: CASTSTGVNYGYTF.

The chain is built from TRBV9 and TRBJ2-7, with D unresolved. Germline V gene lookup returns CDR1 SGDLS and CDR2 YYNGEE. CDR3 length equals 14 residues. V dropped 0 bases and J dropped 2 bases, with 9 bases sitting between them. The CDR3 loop is CASSVDFVPYEQYF. DNA for the CDR3: TGTGCCAGCAGCGTAGATTTTGTACCCTACGAGCAGTACTTC. Combining the CDR3 with reference TRBV9 and TRBJ2-7 gives the whole variable domain DSGVTQTPKHLITATGQRVTLRCSPRSGDLSVYWYQQSLDQGLQFLIQYYNGEERAKGNILERFSAQQFPDLHSELNLSSLELGDSALYFCASSVDFVPYEQYFGPGTRLTVT.

The chain recombines TRBV5-1 with TRBJ2-7; TRBD1 agrees at 8 bases. This CDR3 has 13 amino acids. CDR1 SGHRS and CDR2 YFSETQ come from the germline V gene. Trimming at V came to 1 base and at J to 3 bases, leaving 0 bases not matched to a gene. The CDR3 is CASSLTGGYEQYF. The CDR3, as DNA: TGCGCCAGCAGCTTGACAGGGGGCTACGAGCAGTACTTC.

This chain joins TRBV5-1 and TRBJ1-6; no clear D gene. The CDR3 loop spans 15 amino acids. Trimming took off 0 bases at V and 9 bases at J, with 13 bases between the two ends. CDR1 is SGHRS and CDR2 is YFSETQ in the germline V gene. The CDR3 DNA sequence: TGCGCCAGCAGCTTGGACCGCATGGGAGGTTCACCCCTCCACTTT. This codes for CASSLDRMGGSPLHF.

V gene TRBV28 combines with J gene TRBJ1-1; unclear D gene. With 6 bases removed from V and 4 bases from J, the gap between germline ends came to 6 bases. Germline CDR1 and CDR2: MDHEN and SYDVKM. The CDR3 length is 11 residues. The CDR3 coding sequence is TGTGCCAGCAGCCTAGGCACTGAAGCTTTCTTT. This gives the protein CASSLGTEAFF.

The CDR3 region has the DNA TGTGCCAGCAGTTACTACAGGGGGCGGAACACTGAAGCTTTCTTT. Its protein product is CASSYYRGRNTEAFF. V and J are TRBV6-5 and TRBJ1-1; 9 nucleotides match TRBD1. V trimming: 1 base; J trimming: 1 base; junction bases outside the gene matches: 1. The CDR3 is 15 amino acids. Germline CDR1 is MNHEY and CDR2 is SVGAGI.

The CDR3 DNA reads TGTGCCAGCAGTCGACAGGGGGCGGGAGGCTACACCTTC. Protein sequence: CASSRQGAGGYTF. The chain has TRBV6-1 and TRBJ1-2; 10 positions match TRBD1. The trim removed 5 bases at V and 8 bases at J, leaving 5 bases unmatched. The CDR3 is 13 amino acids. Looked up from germline, CDR1 is MNHNS and CDR2 is SASEGT.

The chain has TRBV6-5 and TRBJ1-2, with D unresolved. This CDR3 comprises 15 residues. Germline V lookup: CDR1 MNHEY, CDR2 SVGAGI. V gave up 0 bases and J gave up 2 bases, with 10 bases separating them. The CDR3 reads CASSYSISVNYGYTF. As DNA, the CDR3 is TGTGCCAGCAGTTACTCGATTTCAGTCAACTATGGCTACACCTTC.

The chain recombines TRBV30 with TRBJ1-1; 10 bases are a match to TRBD1. The J segment lost 11 bases and the V segment lost 1 base, leaving 7 bases of the junction unmatched. CDR1 GTSNPN and CDR2 SVGIG come from the germline V gene (reference sequence). The CDR3 is made up of 13 amino acids. The CDR3 is CAWSGDRGVKAFF. CDR3 coding DNA: TGTGCCTGGAGTGGGGACAGGGGAGTAAAGGCTTTCTTT.

The chain recombines TRBV18 with TRBJ2-7, with 11 bases identical to TRBD2. Trimming at V came to 4 bases and at J to 5 bases, leaving 10 bases not matched to a gene. CDR1 and CDR2 from the germline V gene are KGHSH and LQKENI. The CDR3 extends over 16 amino acids. This CDR3 reads CASSRRLAGQGDEQYF. DNA for the CDR3: TGTGCCAGCTCACGCAGACTAGCGGGGCAGGGGGACGAGCAGTACTTC. Looking up the rest from reference TRBV18 and TRBJ2-7 gives the full variable domain: NAGVMQNPRHLVRRRGQEARLRCSPMKGHSHVYWYRQLPEEGLKFMVYLQKENIIDESGMPKERFSAEFPKEGPSILRIQQVVRGDSAAYFCASSRRLAGQGDEQYFGPGTRLTVT.

The chain is built from TRBV6-1 and TRBJ1-1; 8 positions match TRBD1. Looked up from germline, CDR1 is MNHNS and CDR2 is SASEGT. Losses at the gene ends were 5 bases for V and 6 bases for J; bases not matched to a gene: 11. This CDR3 has 15 amino acids. The CDR3 DNA is TGTGCCAGCAGTCCGGGACAGGTGGTCCTCCCTGAAGCTTTCTTT. Translation gives CASSPGQVVLPEAFF.

The rearrangement links TRBV7-3 to TRBJ2-1; 13 bases line up with TRBD2. After removal of 3 bases from V and 8 bases from J, the junction contained 4 bases not matched to a gene. Germline V gene sequence: CDR1 SGHTA, CDR2 FQGTGA. The CDR3 length is 15 residues. CDR3 region: CASSLGLAGSYEQFF. CDR3 sequence (DNA): TGTGCCAGCAGCTTGGGACTAGCGGGGTCATATGAGCAGTTCTTC.

This sequence joins TRBV9 and TRBJ2-4; no clear D gene. The V gene lost 0 bases and the J gene lost 1 base, with 2 bases spanning the gap. The CDR3 has 13 amino acids. In germline, CDR1 is SGDLS, CDR2 YYNGEE. CDR3: CASSVDAKNIQYF. CDR3 nucleotide sequence: TGTGCCAGCAGCGTAGACGCCAAAAACATTCAGTACTTC.

The V call is TRBV2, the J call TRBJ1-6, with TRBD1 matching 9 bases. Germline assignment: CDR1 SNHLY and CDR2 FYNNEI. J lost 11 bases, V lost 7 bases, and 9 bases had no gene match. The length of the CDR3 is 14 residues. The CDR3 DNA follows: TGTGCCAGCACTACAGGGGGCCCCTGGACACCCCTCCACTTT. Protein product: CASTTGGPWTPLHF.

The chain has TRBV19 and TRBJ2-5, with D perhaps TRBD2 (5 bases). The germline V and J ends were trimmed by 5 bases and 5 bases, with 18 bases remaining between them. Germline CDR1 reads LNHDA; CDR2 reads SQIVND (reference sequence). This CDR3 region has 15 residues. This CDR3 reads CASSRAPGIQETQYF. CDR3 bases: TGTGCCAGTAGTCGAGCCCCCGGGATACAGGAGACCCAGTACTTC.

The rearrangement uses TRBV5-1 and TRBJ2-7; maybe TRBD1 (6 bases). Germline CDR1 SGHRS, CDR2 YFSETQ. This CDR3 has 16 residues. V lost 5 bases to trimming and J lost 0 bases, with 18 bases between them. CDR3 sequence: CASRPGNRADSYEQYF. The CDR3 coding sequence is TGCGCCAGCAGACCCGGCAACAGGGCCGACTCCTACGAGCAGTACTTC.

This chain joins TRBV11-3 and TRBJ2-5, with D maybe TRBD2 (5 bases). CDR3 size: 13 residues. CDR1 is SGHNT and CDR2 is YENEEA in the germline V gene. V was pared by 2 bases and J by 5 bases, with 9 bases between. CDR3 nucleotide sequence: TGTGCCAGCAGCTTAAATAGCGTGGAGACCCAGTACTTC. Its protein is CASSLNSVETQYF.

The gene calls are TRBV2 and TRBJ2-7; possibly TRBD1 for D (6 bases). Looked up from germline, CDR1 is SNHLY and CDR2 is FYNNEI. V shed 6 bases and J shed 0 bases, with 12 bases lying between them. The CDR3 runs to 14 residues. The CDR3 DNA follows: TGTGCCAGCAGCACCGGGACATTCTCCTACGAGCAGTACTTC. It yields the protein CASSTGTFSYEQYF.

The J gene is TRBJ1-1, the V gene TRBV14, with 8 nucleotides matching TRBD1. V lost 0 bases and J lost 0; bases outside the gene matches: 15. CDR3 length: 20 amino acids. Looked up from germline, CDR1 is SGHDN and CDR2 is FVKESK. The CDR3 spells CASSQERGQETFNLNTEAFF. CDR3 DNA: TGTGCCAGCAGCCAAGAAAGGGGACAGGAAACTTTTAACTTGAACACTGAAGCTTTCTTT.

The chain is built from TRBV5-6 and TRBJ2-2; D gene uncertain. This CDR3 comprises 15 residues. V was clipped by 5 bases and J by 4 bases, with 15 bases between them. Germline CDR1 reads SGHDT; CDR2 reads YYEEEE. The CDR3 is CASRPGLLSTGELFF. CDR3 DNA: TGTGCCAGCAGACCCGGGCTCCTCTCCACCGGGGAGCTGTTTTTT.

The chain is built from TRBV27 and TRBJ2-1; 9 bases are shared with TRBD2. CDR3 size: 18 residues. J was trimmed by 3 bases and V by 5 bases; bases with no gene match: 14. The V gene's germline CDR1 is MNHEY and CDR2 SMNVEV (reference sequence). The CDR3, as DNA: TGTGCCAGCAGTGAATTAGCGGGGGCGGATCACTTCTACAATGAGCAGTTCTTC. Its protein product is CASSELAGADHFYNEQFF.

V usage is TRBV4-3 and J usage is TRBJ1-3; D may be TRBD1 (5 bases). Trimming took off 2 bases at V and 6 bases at J, with 11 bases between the two ends. Per the germline V gene, CDR1 is LGHNA and CDR2 is YSLEER. The CDR3 totals 14 residues. The CDR3 DNA is TGCGCCAGCAGCCAATTCGGGGCTGCAAACACCATATATTTT. This codes for CASSQFGAANTIYF.

V gene TRBV4-3 combines with J gene TRBJ2-7, with a possible D match to TRBD2 (5 bases). Per the germline V gene, CDR1 is LGHNA and CDR2 is YSLEER. This CDR3 has 15 residues. V dropped 0 bases and J dropped 6 bases, with 15 bases sitting between them. The CDR3 DNA reads as TGCGCCAGCAGCCAAGATTTGGCTTCTCTAGCCGAGCAGTACTTC. It yields the protein CASSQDLASLAEQYF.

The J gene is TRBJ1-2, the V gene TRBV5-4, with TRBD1 as a possible D gene (6 bases). With 0 bases removed from V and 5 bases from J, the gap between germline ends came to 17 bases. Germline values: CDR1 SGHNT, CDR2 YYREEE (reference sequence). The CDR3 covers 16 residues. CDR3 protein: CASSLAGGRWRYGYTF. The CDR3 DNA sequence: TGTGCCAGCAGCTTGGCCGGGGGCAGGTGGCGGTATGGCTACACCTTC.